Described below is a single T cell receptor (beta chain) sequence and its context. The antigen remains undetermined. The method, 5' RACE with UMI labels, was used to prepare the TRB cDNA libraries. Using the 5' RACE reads, TCRdb records one entry per CDR3 protein without DNA. Its clone listing holds fewer than 95,000 distinct CDR3 sequences. This specimen comes from a study of CXCR3-negative and CXCR3-positive naive CD8 T cells. Across the study: The total count of TRB reads reached 120 million to 150 million, and each library contributed about 1.5 +/- 0.3 million. Study-wide findings and caveats: Naive CXCR3-positive and CXCR3-negative cells shared similar TRBV-TRBJ usage, unlike memory cells. Comparison of naive cells showed more hydrophobic TRB CDR3s in CXCR3-positive than in CXCR3-negative naive cells.

This TCR was sampled from a human donor in good health. Some clones in this sample may be carry-over from other donors' samples. Sequencing used naive CXCR3- CD8+ T cells from blood. The subset: CD45RO-CCR7+CD27+CD95- naive CD8+ T cells lacking CXCR3 (TNR3-).

CDR3: CASSLSPTNDEQFF. The rearrangement uses TRBV12-3 or TRBV12-4 and TRBJ2-1; TCRdb names TRBD2, which stays unverified in the absence of DNA. The CDR3 is made up of 14 amino acids.